These 6 T cell receptor beta chains were sequenced from one sample in a study of blood T cell repertoires in COVID-19. Using immunoSEQ multiplex PCR, the repertoire was profiled, and TCRdb retains in-frame clones only, with some absent. This sample has over 150,000 clones, with more than 85% found just once. The sequencing input was peripheral blood. Source of these receptors: a man in his fifties with acute or convalescent COVID-19.

This chain links TRBV6-1 with TRBJ1-1; TRBD1 matches 11 bases. Germline CDR1 reads MNHNS; CDR2 reads SASEGT. CDR3 length equals 16 residues. With V trimmed by 4 bases and J by 4 bases, 8 bases remained unmatched. The CDR3 loop is CASSGPGQGVGTEAFF. CDR3 nucleotides: TGTGCCAGCAGTGGACCGGGACAGGGGGTTGGCACTGAAGCTTTCTTT.

In regard to this clone: Here the CDR3 omits its conserved ending phenylalanine or tryptophan, so a read error is the likely source. Because the CDR3's place on the DNA is in doubt, the DNA is left out and the CDR3 is given as listed by TCRdb. This chain connects TRBV30 to TRBJ2-7; TRBD1, the table's D call, lacks a check against the DNA. The CDR3 sequence runs 14 residues, both termini included. Germline V gene lookup returns CDR1 GTSNPN and CDR2 SVGIG (reference sequence). CDR3 sequence reads: CAWSVLSAGTAQFL.

The chain combines TRBV15 with TRBJ1-3, with a possible D match to TRBD1 (5 bases). This CDR3 contains 16 residues. With 4 bases removed from V and 4 bases from J, the gap between germline ends came to 17 bases. CDR1 is LNHNV, CDR2 YYDKDF, per germline (reference sequence). Here the CDR3 DNA reads TGTGCCACCAGCACCCTTCCAGGGATGGTAGGAAACACCATATATTTT. This translates into CATSTLPGMVGNTIYF.

V usage is TRBV5-6 and J usage is TRBJ1-2; perhaps TRBD1 as D (6 bases). Germline V CDR1 and CDR2: SGHDT, YYEEEE. CDR3 size: 14 residues. V was clipped by 4 bases and J by 7 bases, with 17 bases between them. Here the CDR3 DNA reads TGTGCCAGCAGCCGTGGACAGACCTGGTCTGGCTACACCTTC. Protein sequence: CASSRGQTWSGYTF. Full variable domain (outside the CDR3, taken from reference TRBV5-6 and TRBJ1-2): DAGVTQSPTHLIKTRGQQVTLRCSPKSGHDTVSWYQQALGQGPQFIFQYYEEEERQRGNFPDRFSGHQFPNYSSELNVNALLLGDSALYLCASSRGQTWSGYTFGSGTRLTVV.

The V call is TRBV5-4, the J call TRBJ2-7; D possibly corresponds to TRBD2 (7 bases). In germline, CDR1 is SGHNT, CDR2 YYREEE (reference sequence). This CDR3 has 14 amino acids. V was trimmed by 4 bases and J by 2 bases, leaving 13 bases between them. This CDR3 is CASSRAGAAYEQYV. The CDR3 nucleotides read TGTGCCAGCAGCAGGGCGGGGGCGGCCTACGAGCAGTACGTC.

The chain combines TRBV12-3 or TRBV12-4 with TRBJ1-3; no firm D call. Trimming left V 7 bases short and J 0 bases short, with 4 bases between. The CDR3 is 12 amino acids. The CDR3 loop is CASTNSGNTIYF. The CDR3 nucleotides read TGTGCCAGCACCAACTCTGGAAACACCATATATTTT.